The 30 T cell receptor beta chains presented below share a single source sample, sequenced in a study of blood T cell repertoires in COVID-19. TCRdb's copy holds only in-frame clones and misses some; the assay was immunoSEQ multiplex PCR. The data hold approximately 100,000 clones, with about 89% observed a single time. Sequenced input: peripheral blood. The receptors originated from a man in his 60s with acute or convalescent COVID-19.

The chain is built from TRBV15 and TRBJ2-6; D possibly corresponds to TRBD1 (6 bases). The CDR3 consists of 16 residues. Germline CDR1 LNHNV, CDR2 YYDKDF (reference sequence). Trimming pared 0 bases from V and 2 bases from J, leaving 8 bases between. The CDR3, as DNA: TGTGCCACCAGCAGAGATACAGGGACTGGGGCCAACGTCCTGACTTTC. Protein product: CATSRDTGTGANVLTF.

This clone was observed a few times. The genes are TRBV6-5 and TRBJ1-2; 11 bases are shared with TRBD1. The germline CDR1 and CDR2 sequences are MNHEY and SVGAGI. The CDR3 is made up of 14 amino acids. Trimming took 6 bases from V and 5 from J; bases not matched to a gene: 5. CDR3 sequence: CASRAGQGGYGYTF. In DNA form, the CDR3 reads TGTGCCAGCAGAGCGGGACAGGGGGGGTATGGCTACACCTTC.

The V gene is TRBV6-5, the J gene TRBJ2-7; 10 bases fit TRBD1. V dropped 5 bases and J dropped 5; count of bases not matched to a gene: 6. This CDR3 comprises 14 residues. The germline V gene has CDR1 MNHEY and CDR2 SVGAGI. The CDR3 spells CASSQDRGMHEQYV. The CDR3 DNA reads as TGTGCCAGCAGTCAGGACAGGGGGATGCACGAGCAGTACGTC.

This clone was recorded once. V gene TRBV7-8 combines with J gene TRBJ1-3, with a possible D match to TRBD1 (6 bases). This CDR3 region has 16 residues. The V end lost 5 bases, the J end lost 2 bases, and 16 bases lay between the germline ends. Germline lookup yields CDR1 SGHVS and CDR2 FQNEAQ. CDR3 DNA sequence: TGTGCCAGCAGCCCTGGATTGAGGGGGACTGGAAACACCATATATTTT. This gives the protein CASSPGLRGTGNTIYF.

The chain employs TRBV14 and TRBJ2-7; D perhaps matches TRBD2 (5 bases). This CDR3 is 16 amino acids long. Between the trimmed V and J ends, which lost 7 bases and 7 bases, there was a span of 26 bases. Germline CDR1 is SGHDN and CDR2 is FVKESK. For the CDR3, the DNA is TGTGCCAGCACCTACAAAAAGTGGCGGCTTGGGGAGGAGCAGTACGTC. Translated: CASTYKKWRLGEEQYV.

V is TRBV6-6 and J is TRBJ1-3, with TRBD1 matching over 7 bases. With 5 bases clipped from V and 4 bases from J, the junction kept 14 bases outside the gene matches. Germline V gene lookup returns CDR1 MNHNY and CDR2 SVGAGI (reference sequence). This CDR3 contains 17 residues. CDR3 residues: CASSRIGTGDNGNTIYF. Here the CDR3 DNA reads TGTGCCAGCAGTCGGATTGGAACAGGGGATAACGGAAACACCATATATTTT.

This chain uses TRBV5-8 with TRBJ2-3, with D possibly TRBD2 on 7 matching bases. Trimming removed 2 bases from V and 7 bases from J, with 20 bases in between. Germline CDR1 and CDR2: SGHTS and YDEGEE. CDR3 length equals 16 residues. DNA of the CDR3: TGTGCCAGCAGCTTTAGGGGGAGGGCCACTGGAAATACGCAGTATTTT. Translation: CASSFRGRATGNTQYF.

The gene calls are TRBV9 and TRBJ2-3; a weak D match, TRBD2 (5 bases). From germline, CDR1 is SGDLS and CDR2 YYNGEE. Trimming pared 0 bases from V and 6 bases from J, leaving 11 bases between. The CDR3 consists of 14 residues. As DNA, the CDR3 is TGTGCCAGCAGCGTAGAAGTTAGCGACGATACGCAGTATTTT. Residues: CASSVEVSDDTQYF.

The rearrangement uses TRBV19 and TRBJ1-5, with TRBD1 matching 10 bases. CDR1 is LNHDA, CDR2 SQIVND, per germline (reference sequence). The trim removed 5 bases at V and 7 bases at J, leaving 5 bases unmatched. The CDR3 has 14 residues. The CDR3 region has the DNA TGTGCCAGTAGTCGGGACAGGGGAGAACAGCCCCAGCATTTT. This codes for CASSRDRGEQPQHF.

V and J are TRBV7-3 and TRBJ1-1, with TRBD1 matching over 12 bases. The CDR3 consists of 16 residues. CDR1 is SGHTA, CDR2 FQGTGA, per germline. Losses at the gene ends were 0 bases for V and 1 base for J; bases not matched to a gene: 0. In nucleotides, the CDR3 is TGTGCCAGCAGCTTAACGGGACAGGGGGCGAACACTGAAGCTTTCTTT. Encoded protein: CASSLTGQGANTEAFF. The whole variable domain, remainder taken from reference TRBV7-3 and TRBJ1-1, is GAGVSQTPSNKVTEKGKYVELRCDPISGHTALYWYRQSLGQGPEFLIYFQGTGAADDSGLPNDRFFAVRPEGSVSTLKIQRTERGDSAVYLCASSLTGQGANTEAFFGQGTRLTVV.

V and J are TRBV15 and TRBJ2-2, with D possibly TRBD1 on 6 matching bases. V was trimmed by 0 bases and J by 4 bases, leaving 9 bases between them. The CDR3 consists of 15 residues. The V gene's germline CDR1 is LNHNV and CDR2 YYDKDF (reference sequence). CDR3 DNA sequence: TGTGCCACCAGCAGAGACAGGGGCGGCACCGGGGAGCTGTTTTTT. It is translated as CATSRDRGGTGELFF.

The gene calls are TRBV6-5 and TRBJ1-2; D call uncertain. This CDR3 region has 11 residues. CDR1 is MNHEY, CDR2 SVGAGI, per germline. V lost 7 bases to trimming and J lost 4 bases, with 7 bases between them. Here the CDR3 DNA reads TGTGCCAGCACAACGGGCTATGGCTACACCTTC. Translating it yields CASTTGYGYTF.

This clone was seen a handful of times. The genes are TRBV3-1 (or the pseudogene TRBV3-2) and TRBJ1-2; D is ambiguous. From germline, CDR1 is LGHDT and CDR2 YNNKEL (reference sequence). V gave up 0 bases and J gave up 4 bases, with 15 bases separating them. The CDR3 consists of 16 residues. The CDR3 DNA follows: TGTGCCAGCAGCCAAGATCGTTTGTCAGACATCTATGGCTACACCTTC. This encodes CASSQDRLSDIYGYTF.

This chain joins TRBV19 and TRBJ1-5; TRBD1 is a possible D gene (6 bases). The germline gives CDR1 LNHDA, CDR2 SQIVND (reference sequence). V dropped 7 bases and J dropped 3 bases, with 19 bases sitting between them. The CDR3 covers 16 residues. CDR3 protein: CASNLGGASLNQPQHF. DNA of the CDR3: TGTGCCAGTAACTTGGGGGGGGCTTCACTCAATCAGCCCCAGCATTTT.

This clone was seen once. The genes are TRBV5-5 and TRBJ1-5, with a possible D match to TRBD1 (5 bases). The CDR3 extends over 14 amino acids. V lost 3 bases and J lost 11, with 18 bases in between. Per germline, CDR1 SGHKS and CDR2 YYEKEE (reference sequence). CDR3 nucleotides: TGTGCCAGCAGCTCGACAGCGTCGGGGGGGGCCCAGCATTTT. Its protein is CASSSTASGGAQHF.

The chain uses TRBV19 and TRBJ2-2; no clear D gene. Germline values: CDR1 LNHDA, CDR2 SQIVND (reference sequence). The CDR3 consists of 14 residues. V dropped 3 bases and J dropped 5 bases, with 10 bases sitting between them. The CDR3 DNA reads as TGTGCCAGTAGTATGGCTCCCGGGACCGGGGAGCTGTTTTTT. Translated, it gives CASSMAPGTGELFF.

This sequence joins TRBV28 and TRBJ2-7, with D possibly TRBD2 on 5 matching bases. Germline CDR1 is MDHEN and CDR2 is SYDVKM. The CDR3 loop spans 16 amino acids. V was clipped by 6 bases and J by 2 bases, with 20 bases between them. In DNA form, the CDR3 reads TGTGCCAGCAGCCCCCCAGTGGGGAGAAAGGCCTACGAGCAGTACTTC. This gives the protein CASSPPVGRKAYEQYF.

This chain connects TRBV28 to TRBJ1-3; D perhaps matches TRBD1 (6 bases). V lost 7 bases and J 5 bases, leaving 21 bases between the germline ends. This CDR3 contains 16 residues. Germline CDR1 is MDHEN and CDR2 is SYDVKM. The CDR3 DNA follows: TGTGCCAGCACGAAAGCCCCGTCCAGGGGAAGAAACACCATATATTTT. This codes for CASTKAPSRGRNTIYF.

This chain joins TRBV9 and TRBJ1-2, with TRBD1 as a possible D gene (5 bases). Trimming took off 4 bases at V and 2 bases at J, with 15 bases between the two ends. The CDR3 contains 15 residues. Per the germline V gene, CDR1 is SGDLS and CDR2 is YYNGEE. In DNA, the CDR3 is TGTGCCAGCAGCCCTTTCGACAGCCCGAACTATGGCTACACCTTC. Its translation: CASSPFDSPNYGYTF.

The sample holds a few counts of this clone. The genes are TRBV4-1 and TRBJ1-5; D unresolved. With 3 bases removed from V and 0 bases from J, the gap between germline ends came to 6 bases. Germline-derived CDR1 and CDR2 are MGHRA and YSYEKL. The CDR3 runs to 14 residues. In DNA form, the CDR3 reads TGCGCCAGCAGCCACGTAAATAGCAATCAGCCCCAGCATTTT. The encoded protein is CASSHVNSNQPQHF.

This chain connects TRBV28 to TRBJ2-7; 8 bases are a match to TRBD2. With V trimmed by 4 bases and J by 7 bases, 12 bases remained unmatched. The CDR3 covers 15 residues. CDR1 MDHEN and CDR2 SYDVKM come from the germline V gene. CDR3 DNA sequence: TGTGCCAGCAGTTCCCTTAGCGGGGCCCCGGGGGAGCAGTACTTC. It is translated as CASSSLSGAPGEQYF.

The chain combines TRBV20-1 with TRBJ2-7; D not resolved. V was shortened by 5 bases and J by 1 base, with 6 bases between the two germline ends. The germline gives CDR1 DFQATT, CDR2 SNEGSKA (reference sequence). The CDR3 consists of 11 residues. CDR3 protein: CSAADSYEQYV. The CDR3 bases are TGCAGTGCTGCAGATTCCTACGAGCAGTACGTC.

The chain employs TRBV7-6 and TRBJ2-1; 10 bases map to TRBD2. The CDR3 loop spans 15 amino acids. After removal of 1 base from V and 6 bases from J, the junction contained 3 bases not matched to a gene. CDR1 SGHVS and CDR2 FNYEAQ come from the germline V gene. The CDR3 nucleotides read TGTGCCAGCAGCTTAGTAGAGCGGGAGGGCAATGAGCAGTTCTTC. This translates into CASSLVEREGNEQFF.

The rearrangement joins TRBV24-1 to TRBJ2-5; 7 bases align to TRBD2. Germline CDR1 KGHDR, CDR2 SFDVKD. CDR3 size: 15 residues. The J segment lost 5 bases and the V segment lost 0 bases, leaving 5 bases of the junction unmatched. The CDR3 is CATSDLLGGSETQYF. The DNA of the CDR3 is TGTGCCACCAGTGATTTGCTAGGCGGGAGTGAGACCCAGTACTTC.

The chain employs TRBV3-1 (or the pseudogene TRBV3-2) and TRBJ2-7; 9 nucleotides line up with TRBD2. CDR3 length: 17 amino acids. Trimming at V came to 0 bases and at J to 2 bases, leaving 8 bases not matched to a gene. Germline V gene sequence: CDR1 LGHDT, CDR2 YNNKEL (reference sequence). CDR3 region: CASSQDLASGAPYEQYF. Here the CDR3 DNA reads TGTGCCAGCAGCCAAGATCTAGCTAGCGGGGCCCCCTACGAGCAGTACTTC.

The rearrangement links TRBV6-5 to TRBJ2-7; the match to TRBD2 covers 14 bases. The trim removed 6 bases at V and 5 bases at J, leaving 3 bases unmatched. Germline CDR1 MNHEY, CDR2 SVGAGI. CDR3 length equals 14 residues. CDR3 coding DNA: TGTGCCAGCAGGGGGACTAGCGGGAGCGACGAGCAGTACGTC. Its protein is CASRGTSGSDEQYV.

The V call is TRBV28, the J call TRBJ1-2, with unresolved D. CDR1 is MDHEN and CDR2 is SYDVKM in the germline V gene. The CDR3 length is 13 residues. Trimming pared 5 bases from V and 4 bases from J, leaving 11 bases between. Here the CDR3 DNA reads TGTGCCAGCAGTCGCGCGGCCATCTATGGCTACACCTTC. Amino acid sequence: CASSRAAIYGYTF.

This chain joins TRBV19 and TRBJ2-5, with TRBD1 as a possible D gene (5 bases). Germline V CDR1 and CDR2: LNHDA, SQIVND (reference sequence). The CDR3 contains 13 residues. The V and J ends lost 3 bases and 4 bases respectively, with 9 bases between them. CDR3 nucleotide sequence: TGTGCCAGTAGTATCCGGCAGGGAGAGACCCAGTACTTC. Protein sequence: CASSIRQGETQYF.

This rearrangement joins TRBV5-4 to TRBJ2-3; 7 positions agree with TRBD1. The V segment lost 2 bases and the J segment 4 bases; nucleotides outside the gene matches: 4. The CDR3 is 14 residues long. From germline, CDR1 is SGHNT and CDR2 YYREEE (reference sequence). DNA for the CDR3: TGTGCCAGCAGCTTACAGGGGCGGGCAGATACGCAGTATTTT. It yields the protein CASSLQGRADTQYF.

The chain uses TRBV29-1 and TRBJ2-2; 9 bases line up with TRBD1. From germline, CDR1 is SQVTM and CDR2 ANQGSEA. The length of the CDR3 is 14 residues. Trimming at V came to 7 bases and at J to 1 base, leaving 4 bases not matched to a gene. In DNA form, the CDR3 reads TGCAGCGGGAGGGGACAGGGGAACACCGGGGAGCTGTTTTTT. Translated, it gives CSGRGQGNTGELFF.